This T cell receptor beta chain was profiled in a study of cytomegalovirus exposure and HLA in healthy donors. Findings of the study overall: Among donors in an Asian-associated ancestry cluster, a later analysis reportedly found fewer N-insertions than the roughly 610-donor mean. A previous analysis found most TCR beta V segments productive roughly 90% or roughly 30% of the time.

The PCR was carried out with 60 Vbeta primers and 13 Jbeta primers. Using immunoSEQ multiplex PCR, the repertoire was profiled, and TCRdb retains in-frame clones only, with some absent. The sample shows some 150,000 clones, roughly 80% of them seen only once. CDR3 size: 15 residues. Germline V gene data show CDR1 as SGHDT and CDR2 as YYEEEE. Trimming removed 0 bases from V and 2 bases from J; junction bases left unmatched: 4. A word on this clone: Its antigen is undetermined.

The clonotype was recovered from a woman in her forties or fifties in good health and CMV-seropositive. The material sequenced was PBMCs. The chain has TRBV5-6 and TRBJ2-5, with 7 bases aligning to TRBD2. The CDR3 loop reads CASSLGGGDQETQYF. As DNA, the CDR3 is TGTGCCAGCAGCTTGGGTGGGGGGGATCAAGAGACCCAGTACTTC.